The clone carrying this T cell receptor beta chain was counted a few times. This entry belongs to a study of metastatic and nonmetastatic thyroid tumors. Looking at the study overall: Malignant and benign thyroid patients had repertoires compared in peripheral blood and tumor or nodule tissue.

Germline trimming cut 3 bases from V and 3 bases from J; bases unmatched to any gene: 7. Germline CDR1 is WNHNN and CDR2 is SYGVQD (reference sequence). This CDR3 is 16 amino acids long. With MiXCR, TCRdb reprocessed the PCR reads. The table lists more than 10,000 clones, approximately 30% of them singletons. Prior to thyroid surgery, none of the patients had received any treatment. The sequence was collected from a male donor with papillary thyroid cancer or a benign thyroid nodule (not recorded which). Some clones in this sample may be carry-over from other donors' samples. The rearrangement joins TRBV10-1 to TRBJ2-3, with 9 bases identical to TRBD2. Source material: tumor tissue. The CDR3 is CASSDPRGGATDTQYF. The CDR3 nucleotides read TGCGCCAGCAGTGACCCTCGCGGGGGGGCGACAGATACGCAGTATTTT.